This T cell receptor (beta chain) was captured by sequencing in a study of T cells in Graves' hyperthyroidism and ophthalmopathy (dated by TCRdb to the late 2010s). About the study as a whole: Peripheral blood samples were taken at initial diagnosis, before any treatment was given. TCR V-J signatures able to tell the groups apart were searched for in a discovery cohort of around 95 patients, of whom approximately 40 had Graves' ophthalmopathy and about 60 had stable Graves' hyperthyroidism. Prospective prediction of ophthalmopathy was tested in an independent validation cohort consisting of 18 to 20 hyperthyroidism patients and around 16 patients who later progressed to ophthalmopathy. The 100 or so discovery patients were randomly split 7:3 into training and test sets. In addition, the study compared T-cell repertoires in thyroid tissue and in blood from five to seven Graves' hyperthyroidism patients. After blood sampling, hyperthyroidism patients were treated with methimazole at a starting dose of 30 mg daily, and ophthalmopathy patients were treated with high-dose intravenous methylprednisolone. According to the paper, TCR Vbeta CDR3 sequencing was carried out on 135 peripheral blood samples, which came from 40 to 45 ophthalmopathy, some 73 hyperthyroidism and approximately 17 progressor patients. General study outcomes and caveats: Most expanded thyroid clonotypes (frequency above 0.001) were also detected in blood, suggesting blood repertoires may reflect thyroid immune responses. Sample size was not statistically predetermined, and investigators were not blinded to group allocation. In validation, the model predicted progression to ophthalmopathy a median of 6.5 months before onset, with around 70% sensitivity and 72.22% specificity. In cross-validation, a model built on a 13 V-J signature told ophthalmopathy apart from stable hyperthyroidism with under 90% sensitivity and approximately 81% specificity, and in testing the same model reached 80%/75%.

Graves' hyperthyroidism was defined as stable when no progression to ophthalmopathy occurred over 18 months of follow-up. Hyperthyroidism patients were newly diagnosed, had a disease duration of under 2 months, and were aged 18 to 65 years. Patients with uncontrolled infections, other autoimmune diseases, pregnancy or lactation were excluded. Diagnoses relied on clinical symptoms, serum thyroxine and TRAb, thyroid ultrasound and orbital computed tomography. PBMCs were separated from approximately 10 ml of fresh peripheral blood using Ficoll-Paque density gradient centrifugation. Total RNA was extracted using Trizol reagent, and RNA quality was assessed on an Agilent 2100 Bioanalyzer. The TCR beta CDR3 regions were amplified from the RNA transcripts. The first round of RT-PCR for the TCR CDR3 was performed with the HTBI primer set and the Qiagen OneStep RT-PCR kit. Libraries were constructed in a second round of multiplex PCR, after which size selection and purification were performed. Sequencing of the libraries was done on an Illumina HiSeq2000 using paired-end 100 bp reads. The authors' analysis ran thus. Raw data were processed with SOAPnuke, discarding reads with adapters, uncalled bases, mean Phred below 15, or no exact constant-primer or identifier match. COPE v1.2.5 was used to merge the high-quality paired reads, and each unique nucleotide sequence was defined as a clonotype. MiTCR v1.1 was used to align clonotypes to the IMGT TRBV, TRBD and TRBJ reference segments. The analysis was restricted to V-J combinations with a frequency above 0.0001, which together covered 98% to 99.2% of the repertoires. The TCS score was defined as F50 (clonal expansion) divided by E x V (chaos), with BLOSUM62-based TCRdist calculated between CDR3 peptides within each V-J. Welch's t-statistics and random forest reduced around 520 V-J features to 13, which were used in a naive Bayes classifier (R e1071). TCRdb applied fastp at Q25 and MiXCR to the public reads, then kept only in-frame beta chains. Identical CDR3 proteins give one entry, which carries the most common genes and DNA. TCRdb assigned the V and J calls; the authors' analysis was not used. In all, the sample holds 550,000 to 800,000 distinct CDR3 sequences, and about 15% of those were seen once. The ten largest account for 8.4% of the sample.

This clonotype was recorded many times. This receptor's antigen is unknown. Base qualities were left out, and no much larger clone turns up one base away. The CDR3, from cysteine to phenylalanine, totals 12 residues. Solely the CDR3 DNA is kept, with 36 bases framed from the first base. V gives up 5 bases and J gives up 8 bases, and the segment between their germline ends measures 10 bases. The clonotype was recovered from a man younger than 35 with Graves' hyperthyroidism. Sequencing was performed on blood. This chain joins TRBV12-3 or TRBV12-4 to TRBJ2-4, with TRBD1 tentatively as D gene (5 bases match). The CDR3 protein is CASSQTEHIQYF. The nucleotides read TGTGCCAGCAGTCAGACAGAACACATTCAGTACTTC.